A single sample gave rise to the 24 T cell receptor beta chains below, sequenced in a study of blood T cell repertoires in COVID-19. Measured with immunoSEQ multiplex PCR; TCRdb has only the in-frame clones, and not every one. The data hold about 180,000 clones, with approximately 88% observed a single time. The sample comprised peripheral blood. The source of these receptors is a woman aged 25-40 years with acute or convalescent COVID-19.

J is TRBJ2-1 and V is TRBV10-3, with a tentative D call TRBD2 (6 bases). Between the trimmed V and J ends, which lost 10 bases and 3 bases, there was a span of 13 bases. Germline CDR1 and CDR2: ENHRY and SYGVKD. The CDR3 extends over 13 amino acids. The CDR3 DNA is TGTGCCACCCGGGACTCAGACTACAATGAGCAGTTCTTC. This translates into CATRDSDYNEQFF.

The J gene is TRBJ1-2, the V gene TRBV5-1; D is undetermined. The CDR3 consists of 12 residues. Looked up from germline, CDR1 is SGHRS and CDR2 is YFSETQ. Trimming stripped 7 bases from V and 0 bases from J, with 7 bases between. The CDR3 loop reads CASGLSNYGYTF. Here the CDR3 DNA reads TGCGCCAGCGGGCTCTCTAACTATGGCTACACCTTC.

This clone was recorded a few times. The chain joins TRBV7-9 to TRBJ2-6; the D is unclear. V was clipped by 5 bases and J by 2 bases, with 4 bases between them. The germline gives CDR1 SEHNR, CDR2 FQNEAQ (reference sequence). This CDR3 is built from 13 residues. The CDR3 region is CASSTAGANVLTF. In DNA form, the CDR3 reads TGTGCCAGCAGCACGGCTGGGGCCAACGTCCTGACTTTC.

The genes are TRBV5-6 and TRBJ2-7; 12 bases align to TRBD2. The CDR3 has 15 amino acids. CDR1 and CDR2 from the germline V gene are SGHDT and YYEEEE. With 0 bases clipped from V and 3 bases from J, the junction kept 1 base outside the gene matches. The CDR3 here is CASSLGLAGDYEQYF. The DNA of the CDR3 is TGTGCCAGCAGCTTGGGACTAGCGGGAGACTACGAGCAGTACTTC.

The chain uses TRBV25-1 and TRBJ1-5; the D gene is possibly TRBD1 (6 bases). Germline-derived CDR1 and CDR2 are MGHDK and SYGVNS. Trimming pared 8 bases from V and 4 bases from J, leaving 12 bases between. CDR3 length: 13 amino acids. The CDR3 nucleotides read TGTGCCAGCCAACAGGGCCCGAATCAGCCCCAGCATTTT. Translating it yields CASQQGPNQPQHF.

The chain combines TRBV28 with TRBJ2-1; D might be TRBD1 (6 bases). Between the trimmed V and J ends, which lost 3 bases and 10 bases, there was a span of 19 bases. The germline CDR1 and CDR2 sequences are MDHEN and SYDVKM. This CDR3 is 15 amino acids long. Here the CDR3 DNA reads TGTGCCAGCAGTTTGGACAGACAGCCCTTTAGGGAGCAGTTCTTC. Translated: CASSLDRQPFREQFF.

The rearrangement joins TRBV6-2 or TRBV6-3 to TRBJ1-2, with D possibly matching TRBD1 (6 bases). The CDR3 length is 17 residues. The V gene's germline CDR1 is MNHEY and CDR2 SVGEGT. V lost 1 base, J lost 6 bases, and 21 bases lay in between. The CDR3 loop reads CASSYYQGYRDGDGYTF. CDR3 nucleotide sequence: TGTGCCAGCAGTTACTATCAAGGGTACAGGGATGGCGATGGCTACACCTTC.

V gene TRBV27 combines with J gene TRBJ1-4, with D perhaps matching TRBD1 (5 bases). The germline V gene encodes CDR1 MNHEY and CDR2 SMNVEV (reference sequence). V lost 3 bases and J 7 bases, leaving 15 bases between the germline ends. The CDR3 contains 15 residues. The CDR3: CASSFSRGKGEKLFF. CDR3 in DNA: TGTGCCAGCAGTTTTAGTAGGGGAAAGGGTGAAAAACTGTTTTTT.

The chain carries TRBV5-1 and TRBJ1-3; TRBD1 matches 7 bases. J lost 0 bases, V lost 6 bases, and 6 bases had no gene match. The CDR3 totals 15 residues. Per the germline V gene, CDR1 is SGHRS and CDR2 is YFSETQ. The CDR3 here is CASTGTASSGNTIYF. The CDR3 DNA is TGCGCCAGCACTGGGACAGCAAGCTCTGGAAACACCATATATTTT.

CDR3 loop: CASSPTGSEQFF. CDR3 bases: TGTGCCAGCAGCCCGACAGGTTCTGAGCAGTTCTTC. The rearrangement links TRBV14 to TRBJ2-1; weak D call: TRBD1 (6 bases). This CDR3 is built from 12 residues. The germline CDR1 and CDR2 sequences are SGHDN and FVKESK. V was shortened by 4 bases and J by 9 bases, with 10 bases between the two germline ends.

The V and J genes are TRBV5-1 and TRBJ2-1, with D unclear. The germline V gene has CDR1 SGHRS and CDR2 YFSETQ. The germline V and J ends were trimmed by 2 bases and 8 bases, with 5 bases remaining between them. The CDR3 sequence is 11 residues long. The CDR3 nucleotides read TGCGCCAGCAGCTTCTCGGATGAGCAGTTCTTC. Its translation: CASSFSDEQFF.

The chain employs TRBV19 and TRBJ1-1; D call uncertain. The CDR3 is made up of 12 amino acids. V was trimmed by 5 bases and J by 1 base, leaving 5 bases between them. In germline, CDR1 is LNHDA, CDR2 SQIVND (reference sequence). The CDR3 sequence is CASSLSNTEAFF. CDR3 DNA: TGTGCCAGTAGTCTGTCGAACACTGAAGCTTTCTTT.

This clone was seen just once. The rearrangement uses TRBV6-5 and TRBJ2-1; no clear D gene. The CDR3 consists of 11 residues. The germline CDR1 and CDR2 sequences are MNHEY and SVGAGI. Trimming took off 4 bases at V and 7 bases at J, with 5 bases between the two ends. The CDR3 nucleotides are TGTGCCAGCAGTTCCCAGAATGAGCAGTTCTTC. Protein sequence: CASSSQNEQFF.

The chain uses TRBV2 and TRBJ2-7; tentatively, D is TRBD1 (5 bases). This CDR3 is 13 amino acids long. Trimming removed 3 bases from V and 1 base from J, with 7 bases in between. CDR1 is SNHLY and CDR2 is FYNNEI in the germline V gene. CDR3 loop: CASSDRVSYEQYF. CDR3 bases: TGTGCCAGCAGTGACAGGGTTTCCTACGAGCAGTACTTC.

The genes are TRBV28 and TRBJ1-4, with a weak D call TRBD1 (6 bases). There are 12 residues in the CDR3. V shed 10 bases and J shed 6 bases, with 12 bases lying between them. Germline V lookup: CDR1 MDHEN, CDR2 SYDVKM. CDR3 nucleotides: TGTGCCACCCGGGACATCGATGAAAAACTGTTTTTT. It is translated as CATRDIDEKLFF. Full variable domain (missing parts from reference TRBV28 and TRBJ1-4): DVKVTQSSRYLVKRTGEKVFLECVQDMDHENMFWYRQDPGLGLRLIYFSYDVKMKEKGDIPEGYSVSREKKERFSLILESASTNQTSMYLCATRDIDEKLFFGSGTQLSVL.

The chain employs TRBV5-1 and TRBJ2-1, with 12 bases lining up with TRBD2. V dropped 2 bases and J dropped 10; count of bases not matched to a gene: 10. Per the germline V gene, CDR1 is SGHRS and CDR2 is YFSETQ. The CDR3 length is 16 residues. The CDR3 reads CASSFPSGRAQGEQFF. CDR3 sequence (DNA): TGCGCCAGCAGCTTTCCTAGCGGGAGGGCCCAAGGCGAGCAGTTCTTC.

V is TRBV28 and J is TRBJ2-3, with TRBD2 as a possible D gene (5 bases). V lost 1 base to trimming and J lost 4 bases, with 9 bases between them. CDR3 size: 14 residues. In germline, CDR1 is MDHEN, CDR2 SYDVKM. DNA of the CDR3: TGTGCCAGCAGTTTATCTCCGGGGTCAGATACGCAGTATTTT. As protein: CASSLSPGSDTQYF.

The chain is built from TRBV6-4 and TRBJ2-3, with TRBD2 identical over 8 bases. The CDR3 spans 15 residues. The germline gives CDR1 MRHNA, CDR2 SNTAGT. V lost 2 bases to trimming and J lost 7 bases; unmatched junction nucleotides: 8. CDR3 residues: CASSDTGGSLYTQYF. The CDR3 DNA follows: TGTGCCAGCAGTGACACGGGAGGGTCGTTGTATACGCAGTATTTT.

The chain recombines TRBV3-1 (or the pseudogene TRBV3-2) with TRBJ2-7, with 11 bases matching TRBD2. This CDR3 spans 15 amino acids. The germline CDR1 and CDR2 sequences are LGHDT and YNNKEL (reference sequence). Trimming cost V 4 bases and J 5 bases; bases outside gene matches: 7. CDR3 in DNA: TGTGCCAGCAGCCTCCTAGCGGGAGGTACCCACGAGCAGTACTTC. Translating gives CASSLLAGGTHEQYF.

The chain has TRBV2 and TRBJ1-5, with TRBD1 identical over 9 bases. V shed 3 bases, J shed 3 bases, and the junction held 3 bases outside the gene matches. The germline V gene encodes CDR1 SNHLY and CDR2 FYNNEI. The CDR3 is made up of 15 amino acids. The chain's CDR3 is CASSEDRGPNQPQHF. The CDR3 DNA reads TGTGCCAGCAGTGAGGACAGGGGTCCCAATCAGCCCCAGCATTTT.

Notes on this clone: Additional DNA sequences in this sample encode the identical CDR3. The CDR3 loop reads CASSSPTSGETQYF. As DNA, the CDR3 is TGTGCCAGCAGTTCACCTACTAGCGGAGAGACCCAGTACTTC. The V call is TRBV28, the J call TRBJ2-5; the match to TRBD2 covers 8 bases. This CDR3 spans 14 amino acids. Per the germline V gene, CDR1 is MDHEN and CDR2 is SYDVKM. V lost 4 bases, J lost 4 bases, and 5 bases stayed unmatched. The full variable domain, with the rest looked up from reference TRBV28 and TRBJ2-5, is DVKVTQSSRYLVKRTGEKVFLECVQDMDHENMFWYRQDPGLGLRLIYFSYDVKMKEKGDIPEGYSVSREKKERFSLILESASTNQTSMYLCASSSPTSGETQYFGPGTRLLVL.

This clone was counted a few times. The chain links TRBV12-3 or TRBV12-4 to TRBJ2-5, with D perhaps TRBD2 (5 bases). V lost 6 bases to trimming and J lost 5 bases, with 10 bases between them. CDR3 length equals 12 residues. The CDR3 region has the DNA TGTGCCAGCAGCCGGGGTTTTGAGACCCAGTACTTC. Translating it yields CASSRGFETQYF.

The CDR3, as DNA: TGTGCCAGCAGCCCAGGGGACACCGCCTACGAGCAGTACTTC. Amino acid sequence: CASSPGDTAYEQYF. The gene calls are TRBV7-6 and TRBJ2-7; TRBD1 is a possible D gene (6 bases). CDR3 size: 14 residues. Germline CDR1 and CDR2: SGHVS and FNYEAQ. Deletions cut 5 bases from V and 2 bases from J, with 13 bases between.

The chain employs TRBV5-1 and TRBJ1-2; unclear D gene. Deletions cut 1 base from V and 6 bases from J, with 13 bases between. CDR3 length: 14 residues. Per the germline V gene, CDR1 is SGHRS and CDR2 is YFSETQ. CDR3 region: CASSLFGIEDGYTF. The CDR3 DNA reads as TGCGCCAGCAGCTTGTTCGGGATTGAGGATGGCTACACCTTC.